The T cell receptor (beta chain) under discussion was sequenced for a study of blood T cell repertoires in COVID-19. Across the study: PBMCs, B-cell-depleted T cells, or T cells were the source of the cDNA or gDNA that made up the material.

Profiled with immunoSEQ multiplex PCR; TCRdb holds only in-frame clones, not every one. The data contain more than 95,000 clones, 65% to 90% of them singletons. The V gene end was trimmed by 4 bases and the J gene end by 1 base; junction bases not matched to a gene: 6. This CDR3 has 16 amino acids. Per germline, CDR1 SGHVS and CDR2 FQNEAQ. Input material: peripheral blood. This receptor was identified in a man aged 45-65 years with acute or convalescent COVID-19. This chain uses TRBV7-8 with TRBJ2-3; TRBD2 matches 9 bases. The CDR3 DNA sequence: TGTGCCAGCAGCTCAGGACAGCGGGGGGGCACAGATACGCAGTATTTT. Translating it yields CASSSGQRGGTDTQYF.